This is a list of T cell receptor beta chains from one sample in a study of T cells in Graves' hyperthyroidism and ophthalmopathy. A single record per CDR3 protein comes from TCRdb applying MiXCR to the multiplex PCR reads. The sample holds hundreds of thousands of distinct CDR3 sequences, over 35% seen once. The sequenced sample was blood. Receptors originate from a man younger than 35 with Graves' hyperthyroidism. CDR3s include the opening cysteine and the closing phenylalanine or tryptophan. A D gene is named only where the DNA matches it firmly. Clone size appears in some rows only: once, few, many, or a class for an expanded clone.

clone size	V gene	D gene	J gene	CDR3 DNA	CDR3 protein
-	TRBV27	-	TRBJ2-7	TGTGCCAGCAGTTTGGGCGGGACCTTCTACGAGCAGTACTTC	CASSLGGTFYEQYF
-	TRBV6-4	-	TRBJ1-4	TGTGCCAGCAGTGAACAGGGCCGAGGCAAGAATGAAAAACTGTTTTTT	CASSEQGRGKNEKLFF
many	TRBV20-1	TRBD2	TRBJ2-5	TGCAGTGCTAGAGAGGGTGCGGGGGGGTGGCACTTC	CSAREGAGGWHF
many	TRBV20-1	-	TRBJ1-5	TGCAGTGCTCTTTCAGGGGTTTGGAATCAGCCCCAGCATTTT	CSALSGVWNQPQHF
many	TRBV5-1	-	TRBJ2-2	TGTGCCAGCAGCTTAGGCCAGGGGAACACCGGGGAGCTGTTTTTT	CASSLGQGNTGELFF
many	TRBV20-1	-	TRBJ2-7	TGCAGTGCTAGTCGTACGCAGCAGTACTTC	CSASRTQQYF
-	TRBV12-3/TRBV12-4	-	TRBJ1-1	TGTGCCAGCAGTCTCCCCGGGGGGGGGAAAGCTTTCTTT	CASSLPGGGKAFF
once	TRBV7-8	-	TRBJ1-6	TGTGCCGACCAAGCGGGGGCGATCACCGGGGAAAATTCACCCCTCCACTTT	CADQAGAITGENSPLHF
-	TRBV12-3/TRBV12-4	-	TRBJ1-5	TGTGCCAGCAGTTTATCGGGGAGGAGCAATCAGCCCCAGCATTTT	CASSLSGRSNQPQHF
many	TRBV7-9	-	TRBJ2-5	TGTGCCAGCAGCGTGTCCCAAGAGACCCAGTACTTC	CASSVSQETQYF
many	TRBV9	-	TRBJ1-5	TGTGCCAGCAGCGTAGGGGGGATAGGTCAGCCCCAGCATTTT	CASSVGGIGQPQHF
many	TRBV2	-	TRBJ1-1	TGTGCCAGCAGTTGGAGGAACACTGAAGCTTTCTTT	CASSWRNTEAFF
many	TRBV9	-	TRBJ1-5	TGTGCCAGTGGTACAGGGATTGAAAATCAGCCCCAGCATTTT	CASGTGIENQPQHF
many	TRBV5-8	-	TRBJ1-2	TGTGCCAGCAGCTTGGTGGGCAGGGAGCATGGCTACACCTTC	CASSLVGREHGYTF
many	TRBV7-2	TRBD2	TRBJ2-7	TGTGCCAGCAGCTTTACGGGACTAGCGTACTACGAGCAGTACTTC	CASSFTGLAYYEQYF
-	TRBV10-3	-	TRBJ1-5	TGTGCCACCGGGATAGGGGAGGATCAGCCCCAGCATTTT	CATGIGEDQPQHF
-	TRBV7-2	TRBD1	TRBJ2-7	TGCGCCAGCAGCCAAGAACGACAGACAGGGATCGAGCAGTACTTC	CASSQERQTGIEQYF
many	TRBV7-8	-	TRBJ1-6	TGTGCCAGCAGCATCAGAGTTGGCAGGGTCCCTTCACCCCTCCACTTT	CASSIRVGRVPSPLHF
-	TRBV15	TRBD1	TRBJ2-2	TGTGCCACCAGCCGCCGGACAGGGGTGGGCGGGGAGCTGTTTTTT	CATSRRTGVGGELFF
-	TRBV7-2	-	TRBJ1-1	TGTGCCAGCAGCTTACACCGGACTGAAGCTTTCTTT	CASSLHRTEAFF
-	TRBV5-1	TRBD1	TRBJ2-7	TGCGCCAGCAGCTCACAGGGGACAGGGGGCTACGAGCAGTACTTC	CASSSQGTGGYEQYF
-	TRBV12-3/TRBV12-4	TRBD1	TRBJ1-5	TGTGCCAGCAGCCCGACCCAGGACAGGGGGATACCCCAGCATTTT	CASSPTQDRGIPQHF